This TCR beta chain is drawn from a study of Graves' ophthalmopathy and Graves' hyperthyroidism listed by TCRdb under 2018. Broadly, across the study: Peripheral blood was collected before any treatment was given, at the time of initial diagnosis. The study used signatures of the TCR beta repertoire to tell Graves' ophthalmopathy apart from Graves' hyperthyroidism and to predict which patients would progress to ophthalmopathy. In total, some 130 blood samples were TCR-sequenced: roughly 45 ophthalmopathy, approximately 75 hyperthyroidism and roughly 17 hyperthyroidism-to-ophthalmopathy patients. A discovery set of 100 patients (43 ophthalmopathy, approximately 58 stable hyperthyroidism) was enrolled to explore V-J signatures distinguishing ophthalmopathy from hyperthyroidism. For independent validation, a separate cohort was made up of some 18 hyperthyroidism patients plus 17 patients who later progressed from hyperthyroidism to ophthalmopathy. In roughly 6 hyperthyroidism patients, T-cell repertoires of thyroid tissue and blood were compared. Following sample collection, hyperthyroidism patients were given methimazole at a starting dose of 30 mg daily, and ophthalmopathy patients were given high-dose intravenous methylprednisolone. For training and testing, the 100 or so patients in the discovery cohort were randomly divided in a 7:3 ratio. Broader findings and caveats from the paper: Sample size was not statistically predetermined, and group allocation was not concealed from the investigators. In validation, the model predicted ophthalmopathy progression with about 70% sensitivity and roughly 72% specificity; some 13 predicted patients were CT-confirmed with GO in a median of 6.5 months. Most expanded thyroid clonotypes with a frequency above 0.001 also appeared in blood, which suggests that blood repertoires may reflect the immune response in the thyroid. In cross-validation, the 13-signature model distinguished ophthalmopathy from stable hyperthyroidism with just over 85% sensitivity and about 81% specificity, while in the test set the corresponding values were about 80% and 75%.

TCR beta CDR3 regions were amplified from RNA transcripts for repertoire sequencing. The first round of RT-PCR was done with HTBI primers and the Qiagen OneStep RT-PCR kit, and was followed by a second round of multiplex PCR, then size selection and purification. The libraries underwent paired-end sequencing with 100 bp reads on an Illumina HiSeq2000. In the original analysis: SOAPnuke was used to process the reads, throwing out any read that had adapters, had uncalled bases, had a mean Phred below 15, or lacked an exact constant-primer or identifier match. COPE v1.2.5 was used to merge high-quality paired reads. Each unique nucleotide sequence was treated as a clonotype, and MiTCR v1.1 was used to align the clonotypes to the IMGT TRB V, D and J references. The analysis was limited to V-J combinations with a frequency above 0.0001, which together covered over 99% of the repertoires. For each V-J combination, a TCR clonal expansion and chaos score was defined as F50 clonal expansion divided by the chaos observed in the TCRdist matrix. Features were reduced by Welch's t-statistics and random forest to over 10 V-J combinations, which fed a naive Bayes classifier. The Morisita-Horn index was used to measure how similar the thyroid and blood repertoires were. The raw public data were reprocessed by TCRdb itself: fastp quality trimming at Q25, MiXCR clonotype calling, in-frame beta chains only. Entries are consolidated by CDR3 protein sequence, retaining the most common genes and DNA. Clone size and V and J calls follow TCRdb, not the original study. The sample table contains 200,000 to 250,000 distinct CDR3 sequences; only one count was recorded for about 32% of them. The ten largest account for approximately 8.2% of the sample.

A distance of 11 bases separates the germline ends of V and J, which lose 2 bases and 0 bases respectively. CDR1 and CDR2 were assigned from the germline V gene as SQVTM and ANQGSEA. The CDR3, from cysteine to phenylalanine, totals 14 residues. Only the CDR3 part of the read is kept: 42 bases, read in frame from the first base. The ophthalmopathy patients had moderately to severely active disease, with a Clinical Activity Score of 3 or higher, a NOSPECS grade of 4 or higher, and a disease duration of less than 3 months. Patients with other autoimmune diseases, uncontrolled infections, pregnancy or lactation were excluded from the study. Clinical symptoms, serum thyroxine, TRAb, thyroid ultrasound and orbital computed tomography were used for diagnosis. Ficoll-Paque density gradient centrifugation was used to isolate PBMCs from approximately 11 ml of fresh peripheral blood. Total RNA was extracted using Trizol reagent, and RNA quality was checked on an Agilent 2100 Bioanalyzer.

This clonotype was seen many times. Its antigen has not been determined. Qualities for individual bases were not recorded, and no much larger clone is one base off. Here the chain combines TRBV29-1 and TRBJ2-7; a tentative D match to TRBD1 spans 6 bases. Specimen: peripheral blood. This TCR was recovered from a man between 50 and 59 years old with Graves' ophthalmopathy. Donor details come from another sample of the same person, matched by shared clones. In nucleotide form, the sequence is TGCAGCGTTGAATTTCGGGACACCTCCTACGAGCAGTACTTC. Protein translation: CSVEFRDTSYEQYF.